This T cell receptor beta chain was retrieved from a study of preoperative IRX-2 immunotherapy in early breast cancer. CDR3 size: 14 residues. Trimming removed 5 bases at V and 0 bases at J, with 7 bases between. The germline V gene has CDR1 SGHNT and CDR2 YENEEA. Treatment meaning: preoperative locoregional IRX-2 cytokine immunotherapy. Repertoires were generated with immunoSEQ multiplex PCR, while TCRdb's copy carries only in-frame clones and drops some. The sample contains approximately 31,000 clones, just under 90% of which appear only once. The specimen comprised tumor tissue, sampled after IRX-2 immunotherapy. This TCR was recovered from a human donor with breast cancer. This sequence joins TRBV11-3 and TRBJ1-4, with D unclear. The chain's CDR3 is CASSPSATNEKLFF. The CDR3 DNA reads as TGTGCCAGCAGCCCCAGTGCAACTAATGAAAAACTGTTTTTT.